Listed below are T cell receptor beta chains from one sample, sequenced in a study of T cell responses to AZD1222 COVID-19 vaccine. The table came from immunoSEQ multiplex PCR; TCRdb's copy has only in-frame clones and leaves some out. The data hold roughly 160,000 clones, with 85% to 90% observed a single time. The sample in question was peripheral blood, obtained on day 0 of AZD1222 vaccination. These receptors all come from an adult in good health. CDR3s include the opening cysteine and the closing phenylalanine or tryptophan. The D gene is left open where the match is weak. Size is stated for part of the rows, as once, few or many counts, or as a class when the clone is expanded.

clone_size j_call v_call d_call cdr3_aa cdr3_nt
NA TRBJ1-6 TRBV19 TRBD1 CASSMYPGAGGTLHF TGTGCCAGTAGTATGTATCCCGGAGCAGGGGGAACCCTCCACTTT
NA TRBJ2-7 TRBV6-2/TRBV6-3 NA CASSRSSYEQYF TGTGCCAGCAGTAGGAGTTCCTACGAGCAGTACTTC
NA TRBJ2-7 TRBV4-2 NA CASSQGSGNHEQYF TGTGCCAGCAGCCAAGGGTCCGGGAACCACGAGCAGTACTTC
NA TRBJ2-1 TRBV11-2 NA CASTQRGGASSYNEQFF TGTGCCAGCACCCAAAGAGGGGGGGCCAGCTCCTACAATGAGCAGTTCTTC
NA TRBJ1-2 TRBV7-2 NA CASSLSGKGAATYGYTF TGTGCCAGCAGCTTATCAGGGAAGGGAGCCGCTACCTATGGCTACACCTTC
NA TRBJ2-2 TRBV14 TRBD2 CASSQDIAGTSGKNTGELFF TGTGCCAGCAGCCAAGATATCGCCGGGACTAGCGGGAAAAACACCGGGGAGCTGTTTTTT
NA TRBJ2-7 TRBV4-1 TRBD1 CASSEEPGQGSYEQYF TGCGCCAGCAGCGAAGAACCGGGACAGGGTTCCTACGAGCAGTACTTC
NA TRBJ1-1 TRBV5-6 NA CASSQTGNTEAFF TGTGCCAGCAGTCAGACAGGAAACACTGAAGCTTTCTTT
NA TRBJ1-6 TRBV28 NA CASAPRGSSYNSPLHF TGTGCCAGTGCGCCGCGAGGGAGCTCCTATAATTCACCCCTCCACTTT
NA TRBJ2-1 TRBV6-2/TRBV6-3 NA CASSYVGRGSNEQFF TGTGCCAGCAGTTACGTGGGCAGGGGTTCCAATGAGCAGTTCTTC
NA TRBJ1-4 TRBV9 NA CASSAGWREKLFF TGTGCCAGCAGCGCGGGATGGCGGGAAAAACTGTTTTTT
NA TRBJ2-3 TRBV5-1 TRBD2 CASSLRGLSTDTQYF TGCGCCAGCAGCTTGAGGGGACTAAGCACAGATACGCAGTATTTT
NA TRBJ1-6 TRBV7-2 NA CASSLAPDRLDSPLHF TGTGCCAGCAGCTTAGCGCCGGACAGATTGGATTCACCCCTCCACTTT
NA TRBJ1-2 TRBV6-2/TRBV6-3 TRBD1 CASSYSRQGVIDYGYTF TGTGCCAGCAGTTACTCCCGACAGGGGGTGATAGACTATGGCTACACCTTC
NA TRBJ2-3 TRBV4-1 TRBD1 CASSPSPAGTGKSSTDTQYF TGCGCCAGCAGCCCCAGTCCCGCTGGGACAGGGAAATCAAGCACAGATACGCAGTATTTT
NA TRBJ2-2 TRBV15 NA CATSREAGELFF TGTGCCACCAGCAGAGAGGCCGGGGAGCTGTTTTTT
NA TRBJ1-4 TRBV28 NA CASGGGTNEKLFF TGTGCCAGCGGAGGGGGAACTAATGAAAAACTGTTTTTT
NA TRBJ1-4 TRBV2 NA CASSNEQLVGEKLFF TGTGCCAGCAGTAACGAACAGCTCGTTGGGGAAAAACTGTTTTTT
NA TRBJ2-5 TRBV19 TRBD2 CASSPGLAGAQQYF TGTGCCAGTAGTCCGGGACTAGCGGGGGCTCAGCAGTACTTC
NA TRBJ2-4 TRBV12-1 NA CASSFSGGAKNIQYF TGTGCCAGCAGCTTTTCCGGGGGGGCAAAAAACATTCAGTACTTC
once TRBJ1-1 TRBV18 NA CASSPLEDTGFEAFF TGTGCCAGCTCACCACTTGAGGACACAGGGTTTGAAGCTTTCTTT
once TRBJ1-2 TRBV14 NA CASSQARTYGYTF TGTGCCAGCAGCCAAGCACGGACCTATGGCTACACCTTC
NA TRBJ2-5 TRBV5-1 NA CASSPGGQGVTQYF TGCGCCAGCAGCCCTGGGGGACAAGGGGTGACCCAGTACTTC
NA TRBJ2-5 TRBV27 TRBD2 CASRSPGGMKTQYF TGTGCCAGCCGCTCCCCGGGGGGGATGAAGACCCAGTACTTC
NA TRBJ2-7 TRBV10-3 NA CAISVDRMNEQYF TGTGCCATCAGTGTAGACAGGATGAACGAGCAGTACTTC
NA TRBJ2-6 TRBV28 TRBD2 CASRPLWGSGSGANVLTF TGTGCCAGCAGACCCCTATGGGGTAGCGGGTCTGGGGCCAACGTCCTGACTTTC
NA TRBJ1-6 TRBV27 NA CASSLSYNSPLHF TGTGCCAGCAGTTTAAGCTATAATTCACCCCTCCACTTT
NA TRBJ1-4 TRBV9 TRBD1 CASSVTGTGNEKLFF TGTGCCAGCAGCGTTACCGGGACAGGAAATGAAAAACTGTTTTTT
NA TRBJ1-1 TRBV6-2/TRBV6-3 NA CASSYSGGRANTEAFF TGTGCCAGCAGTTATAGCGGGGGGCGCGCGAACACTGAAGCTTTCTTT
NA TRBJ1-2 TRBV5-4 NA CASSLRGYNYGYTF TGTGCCAGCAGCTTAAGAGGGTATAACTATGGCTACACCTTC
NA TRBJ1-1 TRBV27 TRBD1 CASSYRGGNTEAFF TGTGCCAGCAGCTACAGGGGAGGGAACACTGAAGCTTTCTTT